One sample yielded the 30 T cell receptor beta chains listed below, sequenced in a study of blood T cells in healthy people across ages. PCR was performed a second time for about 7 to 12 cycles using a sample-barcoded 5' primer and a J-beta primer mix. TCRdb recomputed calls from the 5' RACE reads with MiXCR, one row per CDR3 protein. The table shows 850,000 or so distinct CDR3 sequences, with around 28% occurring only once. Sequencing used blood. These receptors all stem from a woman of 80 years or more in good health.

With regard to this clonotype: A single base separates this from a much larger clone, so it may be a read error. The chain carries TRBV20-1 and TRBJ2-4; 10 positions match TRBD2. Germline values: CDR1 DFQATT, CDR2 SNEGSKA (reference sequence). This CDR3 has 15 residues. V was clipped by 6 bases and J by 0 bases; unmatched bases: 5. The CDR3 bases are TGCAGTGCCCGGACTAGCGGTCGAGCCAAAAACATTCAGTACTTC. Translated: CSARTSGRAKNIQYF.

This chain uses TRBV7-2 with TRBJ1-1, with D maybe TRBD1 (5 bases). Germline CDR1 and CDR2: SGHTA and FQGNSA. This CDR3 region has 14 residues. Trimming took 3 bases from V and 1 from J, leaving 9 bases between them. The CDR3 nucleotides read TGTGCCAGCAGCTTGGACACACAGAACACTGAAGCTTTCTTT. This sequence encodes CASSLDTQNTEAFF.

The V call is TRBV4-3, the J call TRBJ2-4; the D gene is possibly TRBD2 (5 bases). The DNA matches TRBJ2-7 better at its end, which makes the J call doubtful. The CDR3 covers 18 residues. CDR1 LGHNA and CDR2 YSLEER come from the germline V gene. CDR3 nucleotide sequence: TGCGCCAGCAGCCAAGGGTCCTTAGGAGGCAGCCCGATGGGCGAGCAGTACTTC. Translated: CASSQGSLGGSPMGEQYF.

This clonotype was seen ten or more times. J is TRBJ2-4 and V is TRBV3-1; D possibly corresponds to TRBD2 (5 bases). The germline V gene encodes CDR1 LGHDT and CDR2 YNNKEL (reference sequence). This CDR3 spans 14 amino acids. Deletions cut 2 bases from V and 1 base from J, with 6 bases between. The CDR3 region is CASSQTRAKNIQYF. The CDR3 DNA sequence: TGTGCCAGCAGCCAAACTAGGGCCAAAAACATTCAGTACTTC.

This clonotype was recorded many times. This chain's CDR3 is CSAREGSYSPLHF. The CDR3 nucleotides read TGCAGTGCTAGGGAGGGCTCTTATTCACCCCTCCACTTT. The chain combines TRBV20-1 with TRBJ1-6, with D unclear. Per germline, CDR1 DFQATT and CDR2 SNEGSKA (reference sequence). There are 13 residues in the CDR3. The germline V and J ends were trimmed by 3 bases and 8 bases, with 11 bases remaining between them.

Note on this clonotype: A much larger clone differs by one base, so this may be a read error. The chain recombines TRBV12-3 or TRBV12-4 with TRBJ2-5; D remains unclear. The CDR3 loop spans 13 amino acids. V was trimmed by 5 bases and J by 11 bases, leaving 18 bases between them. CDR3 region: CASSPRHYNEQYF. The DNA of the CDR3 is TGTGCCAGCAGTCCGCGTCATTACAATGAGCAGTACTTC.

Concerning this clonotype: One end of the junction fails to match germline, which may point to a read error. This sequence joins TRBV6-5 and TRBJ1-6, with D possibly being TRBD1 (6 bases). Germline values: CDR1 MNHEY, CDR2 SVGAGI. The CDR3 runs 14 residues. The CDR3 nucleotides read TGTGCCGGCAGTTATCCGGGGGCGAATTCACCCCTCCACTTT. Its protein is CAGSYPGANSPLHF.

The chain combines TRBV11-3 with TRBJ2-5; TRBD2 might be the D (6 bases). The CDR3 spans 15 residues. The V end was cut by 0 bases, the J end by 5 bases, with 13 bases between. CDR1 SGHNT and CDR2 YENEEA come from the germline V gene. The CDR3 region has the DNA TGTGCCAGCAGCTTAGACGGGACTGGCGCTGAGACCCAGTACTTC. Its translation: CASSLDGTGAETQYF. The variable domain in full, completed from reference TRBV11-3 and TRBJ2-5, reads EAGVVQSPRYKIIEKKQPVAFWCNPISGHNTLYWYLQNLGQGPELLIRYENEEAVDDSQLPKDRFSAERLKGVDSTLKIQPAELGDSAVYLCASSLDGTGAETQYFGPGTRLLVL.

On this clonotype itself: A read error may explain this, as a much larger clone is one base away. V is TRBV7-2 and J is TRBJ2-3; 12 bases align to TRBD2. This CDR3 spans 17 amino acids. CDR1 is SGHTA and CDR2 is FQGNSA in the germline V gene. CDR3 nucleotides: TGTGTCAGCAGCTTAGGACTAGCGGGGAGGAGGACAGATACGCAGTATTTT. Translating it yields CVSSLGLAGRRTDTQYF. Full variable domain (missing parts from reference TRBV7-2 and TRBJ2-3): GAGVSQSPSNKVTEKGKDVELRCDPISGHTALYWYRQSLGQGLEFLIYFQGNSAPDKSGLPSDRFSAERTGGSVSTLTIQRTQQEDSAVYLCVSSLGLAGRRTDTQYFGPGTRLTVL.

The CDR3 is CASSCLTGGTYEQYF. The CDR3 nucleotides are TGTGCCAGCAGCTGTTTGACAGGGGGTACCTACGAGCAGTACTTC. V usage is TRBV16 and J usage is TRBJ2-4, with 9 bases that match TRBD1. Matching the DNA end better, TRBJ2-7 makes the J call doubtful. The CDR3 has 15 amino acids. The germline V gene has CDR1 KGHSY and CDR2 FQNENV.

V and J are TRBV20-1 and TRBJ1-5, with D tentatively TRBD1 (6 bases). This CDR3 is 14 amino acids long. V was cut by 4 bases and J by 1 base, with 11 bases left in between. Germline CDR1 DFQATT, CDR2 SNEGSKA (reference sequence). The CDR3 sequence: CSANRAPSNQPQHF. In nucleotides, the CDR3 is TGCAGTGCTAACAGGGCTCCCAGCAATCAGCCCCAGCATTTT.

Only a few counts were recorded for this clonotype. This sequence joins TRBV20-1 and TRBJ1-2; TRBD1 aligns across 8 bases. This CDR3 comprises 13 residues. V shed 6 bases and J 8 bases; nucleotides not matched to a gene: 11. Germline V gene lookup returns CDR1 DFQATT and CDR2 SNEGSKA (reference sequence). This CDR3 is CSARGQGGSGYTF. In nucleotides, the CDR3 is TGCAGTGCACGCGGACAGGGTGGTAGCGGCTACACCTTC.

This chain connects TRBV2 to TRBJ2-1, with D unclear. The DNA end favors TRBJ2-7, so the J call may be wrong. This CDR3 has 11 amino acids. The germline gives CDR1 SNHLY, CDR2 FYNNEI. Here the CDR3 reads CASRLYNEQYF. The CDR3 DNA sequence: TGTGCCAGCAGATTATACAATGAGCAGTACTTC.

As for this clonotype: This may stem from a read error, because a much larger clone lies one nucleotide away. CDR3 nucleotide sequence: TGTGCCGGCAGCCCCATAGGGGGGTCCTACAATGAGCAGTTCTTC. Its protein is CAGSPIGGSYNEQFF. The chain couples TRBV7-2 to TRBJ2-1; possibly TRBD1 or TRBD2 for D (6 bases each). The CDR3 consists of 15 residues. Germline lookup yields CDR1 SGHTA and CDR2 FQGNSA.

This clonotype showed up many times. This chain links TRBV21-1 with TRBJ1-2; TRBD1, the table's D call, lacks a check against the DNA. TRBV21-1 corresponds to a pseudogene. The CDR3 loop spans 14 amino acids. For the CDR3, the DNA is TGTGCCAGCAGCGTTCCGGGACAGAGCTATGGCTACACCTTC. It codes for CASSVPGQSYGYTF.

Turning to this clonotype: The final CDR3 position lacks the conserved phenylalanine or tryptophan, pointing to a likely read error. This chain uses TRBV3-1 with TRBJ2-3; 10 bases are shared with TRBD2. The CDR3 covers 17 residues. Per the germline V gene, CDR1 is LGHDT and CDR2 is YNNKEL (reference sequence). V shed 7 bases and J 5 bases; nucleotides not matched to a gene: 15. DNA for the CDR3: TGTGCCAGCACCGGTGCTAGCGGGGGTCCCGCAGGAGATACGCAGTATTGT. Translated: CASTGASGGPAGDTQYC.

This clonotype was found many times. This rearrangement joins TRBV7-2 to TRBJ2-5, with D hard to call. Trimming cost V 6 bases and J 5 bases, with 10 bases left between them. This CDR3 is built from 12 residues. Germline V gene sequence: CDR1 SGHTA, CDR2 FQGNSA. CDR3 nucleotides: TGTGCCAGCAGGGACGTGGTGGAGACCCAGTACTTC. This encodes CASRDVVETQYF.

This clonotype was observed a handful of times. A read error may be the cause here, since a much bigger clone is one base away. The chain uses TRBV27 and TRBJ2-3; 7 bases line up with TRBD2. The CDR3 consists of 17 residues. Trimming removed 2 bases from V and 1 base from J; junction bases left unmatched: 9. CDR1 and CDR2 (germline): MNHEY, SMNVEV (reference sequence). CDR3 sequence: CASSLPAYSGGTDTQYF. CDR3 DNA: TGTGCCAGCAGTTTACCTGCCTACAGCGGGGGCACAGATACGCAGTATTTT.

The chain combines TRBV5-5 with TRBJ2-7; D perhaps matches TRBD1 (6 bases). The CDR3 consists of 15 residues. Deletions cut 4 bases from V and 7 bases from J, with 21 bases between. Germline V CDR1 and CDR2: SGHKS, YYEKEE (reference sequence). CDR3 region: CASSAYGTNINEQYF. The CDR3 bases are TGTGCCAGCAGCGCTTACGGGACAAATATCAATGAGCAGTACTTC.

This clonotype turned up a few times. CDR3 coding DNA: TGCAGTGCTAAGCGACAGGGCGGCAATCAGCCCCAGCATTTT. Residues: CSAKRQGGNQPQHF. The V and J genes are TRBV20-1 and TRBJ1-5, with 7 bases aligning to TRBD1. The CDR3 runs 14 residues. Per germline, CDR1 DFQATT and CDR2 SNEGSKA (reference sequence). Unmatched junction bases numbered 5, after V lost 4 bases and J lost 2 bases.

There are many counts of this clonotype. V is TRBV2 and J is TRBJ2-1; 13 nucleotides agree with TRBD2. The CDR3 length is 16 residues. J gave up 4 bases and V 3 bases, and 3 bases lay outside the gene matches. The germline gives CDR1 SNHLY, CDR2 FYNNEI. CDR3 loop: CASSDWGLAGYNEQFF. In DNA, the CDR3 is TGTGCCAGCAGTGATTGGGGACTAGCGGGGTACAATGAGCAGTTCTTC.

This clonotype was counted between two and nine times. The chain employs TRBV7-8 and TRBJ2-5; 7 nucleotides line up with TRBD2. V lost 5 bases to trimming and J lost 11 bases; unmatched junction nucleotides: 17. CDR1 is SGHVS and CDR2 is FQNEAQ in the germline V gene. This CDR3 has 15 residues. The CDR3 sequence: CASSTERGRYNEQYF. CDR3 in DNA: TGTGCCAGCAGCACAGAGCGGGGAAGGTACAATGAGCAGTACTTC.

Regarding this clonotype: A much larger clone sits a single nucleotide away, making a read error possible. The rearrangement uses TRBV5-1 and TRBJ1-1, with a weak D call TRBD1 (5 bases). Trimming pared 4 bases from V and 1 base from J, leaving 17 bases between. Germline V gives CDR1 SGHRS, CDR2 YFSETQ. CDR3 length: 16 residues. CDR3 sequence reads: CASSPGLGTSNTEAFF. As DNA, the CDR3 is TGCGCCAGCAGCCCGGGACTGGGAACATCGAACACTGAAGCTTTCTTT. Variable domain in full (rest from reference TRBV5-1 and TRBJ1-1): KAGVTQTPRYLIKTRGQQVTLSCSPISGHRSVSWYQQTPGQGLQFLFEYFSETQRNKGNFPGRFSGRQFSNSRSEMNVSTLELGDSALYLCASSPGLGTSNTEAFFGQGTRLTVV.

This rearrangement joins TRBV28 to TRBJ2-1; 8 bases map to TRBD1. The CDR3 length is 13 residues. V shed 11 bases, J shed 8 bases, and the junction held 11 bases outside the gene matches. From germline, CDR1 is MDHEN and CDR2 SYDVKM. The CDR3 DNA reads TGTGCCGGCAAGAGACAGGGGAGGTATGAGCAGTTCTTC. It codes for CAGKRQGRYEQFF. Supplemented by reference TRBV28 and TRBJ2-1, the full variable domain reads DVKVTQSSRYLVKRTGEKVFLECVQDMDHENMFWYRQDPGLGLRLIYFSYDVKMKEKGDIPEGYSVSREKKERFSLILESASTNQTSMYLCAGKRQGRYEQFFGPGTRLTVL.

This clonotype appeared a few times. The chain uses TRBV20-1 and TRBJ2-7; D call uncertain. V was trimmed by 0 bases and J by 2 bases, leaving 11 bases between them. CDR3 length equals 14 residues. Germline CDR1 DFQATT, CDR2 SNEGSKA (reference sequence). The chain's CDR3 is CSARDPRSTYEQYF. CDR3 sequence (DNA): TGCAGTGCTAGAGATCCGAGGTCCACCTACGAGCAGTACTTC.

This chain joins TRBV7-2 and TRBJ2-5; 8 bases fit TRBD1. Germline V gene data show CDR1 as SGHTA and CDR2 as FQGNSA. This CDR3 has 16 amino acids. Unmatched junction bases numbered 10, after V lost 2 bases and J lost 5 bases. The CDR3 DNA follows: TGTGCCAGCAGCTTAATCTCGGGACAGGTATGGGAGACCCAGTACTTC. It codes for CASSLISGQVWETQYF.

The chain employs TRBV7-2 and TRBJ2-4; D possibly corresponds to TRBD1 (5 bases). Deletions cut 5 bases from V and 0 bases from J, with 14 bases between. The CDR3 loop spans 16 amino acids. Germline values: CDR1 SGHTA, CDR2 FQGNSA. CDR3 sequence reads: CASSQGEGLAKNIQYF. DNA of the CDR3: TGTGCCAGCAGCCAAGGGGAAGGGTTAGCCAAAAACATTCAGTACTTC.

This clonotype was counted only a few times. The gene calls are TRBV4-1 and TRBJ2-7; D is possibly TRBD2 (6 bases). The CDR3 runs 14 residues. With 0 bases removed from V and 2 bases from J, the gap between germline ends came to 8 bases. The germline CDR1 and CDR2 sequences are MGHRA and YSYEKL. The CDR3 nucleotides read TGCGCCAGCAGCCAAGAGCCGGGGGCCTACGAGCAGTACTTC. Protein sequence: CASSQEPGAYEQYF.

The V and J genes are TRBV7-2 and TRBJ2-7, with a weak D call TRBD2 (7 bases). There are 14 residues in the CDR3. CDR1 SGHTA and CDR2 FQGNSA come from the germline V gene. V was clipped by 2 bases and J by 2 bases, with 10 bases between them. The CDR3 here is CASSLKGGAYEQYF. DNA of the CDR3: TGTGCCAGCAGCTTAAAAGGGGGGGCCTACGAGCAGTACTTC.

The table lists this clonotype with many counts. The chain carries TRBV25-1 and TRBJ1-1, with unresolved D. CDR1 is MGHDK and CDR2 is SYGVNS in the germline V gene. V was pared by 3 bases and J by 0 bases, with 11 bases between. The CDR3 consists of 15 residues. CDR3 protein: CASSEGGTMNTEAFF. CDR3 DNA sequence: TGTGCCAGCAGTGAGGGAGGAACAATGAACACTGAAGCTTTCTTT. The full variable domain, rest sourced from reference TRBV25-1 and TRBJ1-1, is EADIYQTPRYLVIGTGKKITLECSQTMGHDKMYWYQQDPGMELHLIHYSYGVNSTEKGDLSSESTVSRIRTEHFPLTLESARPSHTSQYLCASSEGGTMNTEAFFGQGTRLTVV.